This T cell receptor beta chain was found in a study of OX40 agonist ivuxolimab in advanced cancers. In the case of this clone: Its ends do not fully match the called genes, so a read error is possible.

The V gene's germline CDR1 is MNHEY and CDR2 SVGAGI. This CDR3 has 11 residues. The protocol was immunoSEQ multiplex PCR, while the TCRdb copy is restricted to in-frame clones and leaves out a portion. Of tens of thousands of clones in the sample, approximately 86% were seen once. This sequence was found in an adult with an advanced solid tumor such as melanoma, head and neck, liver or kidney cancer. Sequencing used CD4+ or CD8+ T cells sorted from blood, obtained in a trial of the OX40 agonist ivuxolimab. The gene calls are TRBV6-5 and TRBJ1-1, with TRBD1 as a possible D gene (5 bases). CDR3: CASSQGPLLVF. CDR3 nucleotide sequence: TGTGCCAGCAGCCAGGGCCCCTTGCTAGTCTTT.